These T cell receptor beta chains were read from a single sample in a study of blood T cell repertoires in COVID-19. Method: immunoSEQ multiplex PCR; TCRdb's copy keeps in-frame clones and lacks some. This sample has some 180,000 clones, with 85% to 90% found just once. The sequencing sample was made of peripheral blood. Receptor source: a man aged 50 or older with acute or convalescent COVID-19. CDR3s include the opening cysteine and the closing phenylalanine or tryptophan. Fields, in order: J gene, clone size, D gene, V gene, CDR3 DNA, CDR3 protein. The D gene is left open where the match is weak. Size is stated for part of the rows, as once, few or many counts, or as a class when the clone is expanded.

>TRBJ2-1|NA|NA|TRBV7-6
TGTGCCAGCATTCGAGGGAACAACGGGGAGCAGTTCTTC
CASIRGNNGEQFF
>TRBJ2-1|NA|NA|TRBV7-9
TGTGCCAGCAGCTTACTAGACAATGAGCAGTTCTTC
CASSLLDNEQFF
>TRBJ2-7|once|TRBD2|TRBV3-1/TRBV3-2
TGTGCCAGCAGCCAAGCGGTCGGACTAGCGGGACCATACGAGCAGTACTTC
CASSQAVGLAGPYEQYF
>TRBJ1-1|NA|NA|TRBV28
TGTGCCAGCAGTTTATCAGGGAACGATTTGAACACTGAAGCTTTCTTT
CASSLSGNDLNTEAFF
>TRBJ2-3|NA|NA|TRBV21-1
TGTGCCAGCAGCAAAGAACTAGCGGGAGCGGTAGATACGCAGTATTTT
CASSKELAGAVDTQYF
>TRBJ2-3|NA|NA|TRBV7-3
TGTGCCAGCAGCTTAAGGGGAAAGACAGGTTTGATAGATACGCAGTATTTT
CASSLRGKTGLIDTQYF
>TRBJ2-7|NA|TRBD1|TRBV5-1
TGCGCCAGCAGCTCTGAGGGACAGGGACGCCACGAGCAGTACTTC
CASSSEGQGRHEQYF
>TRBJ1-6|NA|NA|TRBV4-3
TGCGCCAGCAGCCAAGATCGGGCCTTAGCGGAACTCTTTAATTCACCCCTCCACTTT
CASSQDRALAELFNSPLHF
>TRBJ1-1|NA|TRBD1|TRBV9
TGTGCCAGCAGCCCGGGACAGGGACCGAACACTGAAGCTTTCTTT
CASSPGQGPNTEAFF
>TRBJ1-4|NA|NA|TRBV28
TGTGCCAGCAGCCTGAGGGGGTCGGGAGAAAAACTGTTTTTT
CASSLRGSGEKLFF
>TRBJ1-1|NA|NA|TRBV2
TGTGCCAGCAGCGCCCGACCCAGGACTGAAGCTTTCTTT
CASSARPRTEAFF
>TRBJ1-6|once|TRBD1|TRBV6-2/TRBV6-3
TGTGCCAGCAGCTCGAGGACAGGGGCAAGGGGTTCACCCCTCCACTTT
CASSSRTGARGSPLHF
>TRBJ2-4|NA|NA|TRBV19
TGTGCCAGTAGTATACCCGGGAGTGGGAACATTCAGTACTTC
CASSIPGSGNIQYF
>TRBJ1-2|NA|TRBD1|TRBV12-3/TRBV12-4
TGTGCCAGCAGGCCGGGACAGCTCTATGGCTACACCTTC
CASRPGQLYGYTF
>TRBJ1-1|once|NA|TRBV30
TGTGCCTGGATAGACGTTCTCGGGACTGAAGCTTTCTTT
CAWIDVLGTEAFF
>TRBJ2-1|NA|NA|TRBV18
TGTGCCAGCTCAACCGCTACAGGTCCCGAGCAGTTCTTC
CASSTATGPEQFF
>TRBJ1-1|NA|TRBD1|TRBV4-2
TGTGCCAGCAGCCAAGTGGGGAGGACAGGGGGCACTGAAGCTTTCTTT
CASSQVGRTGGTEAFF
>TRBJ2-7|NA|NA|TRBV2
TGTGCCAGCAGTGAGCTAGGCGAGCAGTACTTC
CASSELGEQYF
>TRBJ2-1|NA|NA|TRBV3-1/TRBV3-2
TGTGCCAGCAGCAGGATTTTGTTGGAGAGGGATGAGCAGTTCTTC
CASSRILLERDEQFF
>TRBJ2-1|NA|TRBD2|TRBV28
TGTGCCACCTTAGCGGGTGACAATGAGCAGTTCTTC
CATLAGDNEQFF
>TRBJ1-4|NA|NA|TRBV29-1
TGCAGCGTTGACCAGGGGAATGAAAAACTGTTTTTT
CSVDQGNEKLFF
>TRBJ2-6|NA|TRBD2|TRBV4-1
TGCGCCAGCAGCCAAGATTGGGCGGGAGCTGACTCTGGGGCCAACGTCCTGACTTTC
CASSQDWAGADSGANVLTF
>TRBJ1-2|NA|NA|TRBV30
TGTGCCTGGAGTTCCACCGGGGGTGATGGCTACACCTTC
CAWSSTGGDGYTF
>TRBJ1-1|NA|NA|TRBV19
TGTGCCAGTAGTAACCCGAATAGTTGGGCTGAGGCTTTCTTT
CASSNPNSWAEAFF
>TRBJ1-5|NA|TRBD1|TRBV28
TGTGCCAGCAGTTTAGGGACAGACATGAGCAATCAGCCCCAGCATTTT
CASSLGTDMSNQPQHF
>TRBJ1-1|few|NA|TRBV4-1
TGCGCCAGCAATTACGGGCCGGGGGACACTGAAGCTTTCTTT
CASNYGPGDTEAFF
>TRBJ1-4|NA|TRBD1|TRBV19
TGTGCCAGTAGTGACTACGGGACAGGGAATGAAAAACTGTTTTTT
CASSDYGTGNEKLFF
>TRBJ2-7|NA|NA|TRBV4-2
TGTGCCAGCAGCCCCGCCGGGTACGAGCAGTACTTC
CASSPAGYEQYF
>TRBJ1-6|NA|TRBD1|TRBV4-1
TGCGCCAGCAGCCAAGTTACAGGGGGGATAGGTTCACCCCTCCACTTT
CASSQVTGGIGSPLHF
>TRBJ2-4|NA|NA|TRBV19
TGTGCCAGTAGTATGCGGGACCTAGCCAAAAACATTCAGTACTTC
CASSMRDLAKNIQYF
>TRBJ2-1|NA|TRBD2|TRBV4-2
TGTGCCAGCAGCCAAGAGGGACTAGCGAGTTTGACCGACTACAATGAGCAGTTCTTC
CASSQEGLASLTDYNEQFF
>TRBJ1-5|NA|NA|TRBV19
TGTGCCAGTAGTGGAGGGACTCCCTTAGATCAGCCCCAGCATTTT
CASSGGTPLDQPQHF
>TRBJ2-4|NA|TRBD1|TRBV24-1
TGTGCCACCAGTGAACCAGGGGGTGTTCAGTACTTC
CATSEPGGVQYF
>TRBJ1-5|once|NA|TRBV19
TGTGCCAGTAGCCCCCAGGGGTCGGATCAGCCCCAGCATTTT
CASSPQGSDQPQHF
>TRBJ1-2|NA|NA|TRBV7-8
TGTGCCAGCAGCCCTGGTGGGCGGGGCGATGGCTACACCTTC
CASSPGGRGDGYTF
>TRBJ1-1|NA|NA|TRBV28
TGTGCCAGCAGTTCTACAGGGCTTAGCAACACTGAAGCTTTCTTT
CASSSTGLSNTEAFF
>TRBJ2-1|NA|NA|TRBV7-2
TGTGCCAGCAGAATAGGGGGTTACAATGAGCAGTTCTTC
CASRIGGYNEQFF
>TRBJ2-1|NA|TRBD2|TRBV19
TGTGCCAGTAGTATTAATCCGGGACTAGCGGGGCAGAATGAGCAGTTCTTC
CASSINPGLAGQNEQFF
>TRBJ2-1|NA|TRBD1|TRBV7-2
TGTGCCAGCAGCTTACCAGGACAGGGCTACAATGAGCAGTTCTTC
CASSLPGQGYNEQFF
>TRBJ1-2|NA|NA|TRBV7-2
TGTGCCAGCAGCTTAGTTAGCTCAGGGGCTAGCTACACCTTC
CASSLVSSGASYTF
>TRBJ1-6|once|NA|TRBV5-1
TGCGCCAGCAGGGCGACAGACACTAATTCACCCCTCCACTTT
CASRATDTNSPLHF
>TRBJ1-2|NA|TRBD1|TRBV5-1
TGCGCCAGCAGCCCCAGGACAGGGGGGGACTATGGCTACACCTTC
CASSPRTGGDYGYTF
>TRBJ1-1|NA|TRBD1|TRBV5-6
TGTGCCAGCAGCCGACGGACAGGGCTAAACACTGAAGCTTTCTTT
CASSRRTGLNTEAFF
>TRBJ2-5|NA|NA|TRBV28
TGTGCCAGCAGCCCTACCCAAGAGACCCAGTACTTC
CASSPTQETQYF
>TRBJ2-3|once|NA|TRBV9
TGTGCCAGCAGCGTGGGGGAGGGGGTTGGCACAGATACGCAGTATTTT
CASSVGEGVGTDTQYF
>TRBJ1-5|once|NA|TRBV19
TGTGCCAGTAGTAAAGAGGGGGGGAGCAATCAGCCCCAGCATTTT
CASSKEGGSNQPQHF
>TRBJ2-5|NA|NA|TRBV4-1
TGCGCCAGCAGCCAATTCACAGGGATGGAGACCCAGTACTTC
CASSQFTGMETQYF
>TRBJ1-1|NA|TRBD1|TRBV3-1/TRBV3-2
TGTGCCAGCAGCCGAACAGGGGGCACTGAAGCTTTCTTT
CASSRTGGTEAFF
>TRBJ2-7|NA|TRBD1|TRBV6-4
TGTGCCAGCAGCCTCGACGGGACAGGGAACCCCTACGAGCAGTACTTC
CASSLDGTGNPYEQYF
>TRBJ2-2|NA|NA|TRBV7-8
TGTGCCAGCAGCTTAGCGGGAGTGGCCGGGGAGCTGTTTTTT
CASSLAGVAGELFF
>TRBJ1-2|NA|TRBD1|TRBV29-1
TGCAGCACGGGACAGCTTTCCTATGGCTACACCTTC
CSTGQLSYGYTF